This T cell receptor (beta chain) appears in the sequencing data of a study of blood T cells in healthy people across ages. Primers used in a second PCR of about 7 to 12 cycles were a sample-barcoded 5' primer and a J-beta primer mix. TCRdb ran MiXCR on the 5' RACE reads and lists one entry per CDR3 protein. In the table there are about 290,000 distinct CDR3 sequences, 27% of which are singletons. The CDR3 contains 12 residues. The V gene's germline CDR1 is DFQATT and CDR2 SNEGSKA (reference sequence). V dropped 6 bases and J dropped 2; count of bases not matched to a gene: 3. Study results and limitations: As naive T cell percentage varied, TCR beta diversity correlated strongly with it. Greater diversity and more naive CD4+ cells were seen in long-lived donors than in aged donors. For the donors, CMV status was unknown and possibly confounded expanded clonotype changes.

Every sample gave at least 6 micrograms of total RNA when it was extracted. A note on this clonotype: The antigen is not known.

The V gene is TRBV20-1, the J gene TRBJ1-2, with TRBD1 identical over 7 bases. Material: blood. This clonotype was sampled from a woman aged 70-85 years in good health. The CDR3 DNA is TGCAGTGCCAGGGGGGAAAACTATGGCTACACCTTC. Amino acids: CSARGENYGYTF.